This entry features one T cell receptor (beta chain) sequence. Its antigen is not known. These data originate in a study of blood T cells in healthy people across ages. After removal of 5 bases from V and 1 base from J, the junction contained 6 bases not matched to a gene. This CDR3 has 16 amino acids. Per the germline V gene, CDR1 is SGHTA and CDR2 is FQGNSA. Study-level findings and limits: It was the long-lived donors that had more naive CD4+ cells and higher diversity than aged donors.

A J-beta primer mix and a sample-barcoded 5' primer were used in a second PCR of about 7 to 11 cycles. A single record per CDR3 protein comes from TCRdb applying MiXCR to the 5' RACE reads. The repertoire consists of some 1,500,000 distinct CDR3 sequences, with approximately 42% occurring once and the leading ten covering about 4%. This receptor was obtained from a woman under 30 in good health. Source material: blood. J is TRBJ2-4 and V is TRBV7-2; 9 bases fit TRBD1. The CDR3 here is CASSLSTGGAKNIQYF. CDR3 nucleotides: TGTGCCAGCAGCCTATCGACAGGGGGTGCCAAAAACATTCAGTACTTC.